The rows below give T cell receptor beta chains drawn from one sample of a study of blood T cell repertoires in COVID-19. TCRdb's copy holds only in-frame clones and misses some; the assay was immunoSEQ multiplex PCR. The sample has 65,000 to 85,000 clones, around 90% seen once. The sequenced material came from peripheral blood. These receptors originate from a human donor in a cohort sampled during active COVID-19. The CDR3 runs from the conserved cysteine through the conserved F or W. Expanded clones are given a class, and other clones once, few, many or no size at all.

clone size	V gene	J gene	CDR3 protein
-	TRBV29-1	TRBJ1-5	CSVGGQGPDQPQHF
-	TRBV11-2	TRBJ2-2	CASSSGTSGVGELFF
once	TRBV5-1	TRBJ2-5	CASGHGTNQETQYF
-	TRBV7-9	TRBJ1-1	CASSLGRQGRTEAFF
-	TRBV9	TRBJ2-7	CASSVTGQGPYEQYF
once	TRBV27	TRBJ1-4	CASSLAGQGNEKLFF
-	TRBV2	TRBJ2-1	CASSARADVSYNEQFF
-	TRBV19	TRBJ1-5	CASAGTANQPQHF
-	TRBV27	TRBJ1-3	CASSYDSSSGNTIYF
-	TRBV24-1	TRBJ2-1	CATSDLRESTSGIFYNEQFF
few	TRBV2	TRBJ1-6	CASSEGTGTGSFSYNSPLHF
-	TRBV7-2	TRBJ2-6	CASSRSVRSGANVLTF
-	TRBV29-1	TRBJ2-3	CSVSDRVEDTQYF
-	TRBV2	TRBJ2-7	CASSTSGERRGRYF
-	TRBV11-1	TRBJ2-1	CASSYRVGQDYNEQFF
-	TRBV10-1	TRBJ2-1	CASSESIDNEQFF
-	TRBV7-2	TRBJ1-6	CASSTGGTVRNSPLHF
-	TRBV12-5	TRBJ2-7	CASGLVQGQTYEQYF
few	TRBV3-1/TRBV3-2	TRBJ1-2	CASSQRSVPNYGYTF
-	TRBV5-1	TRBJ2-1	CASSLGAGGDSYNEQFF
-	TRBV27	TRBJ2-7	CASSTSFGAYEQYF
-	TRBV5-1	TRBJ2-3	CASSLGQGSTDTQYF
-	TRBV5-6	TRBJ1-2	CASLPRDRGHYGYTF
-	TRBV28	TRBJ2-2	CASSWGLAGANGELFF
-	TRBV19	TRBJ2-6	CASRFGLSRLVEAGANVLTF
few	TRBV20-1	TRBJ1-5	CSASVDGNQPQHF
few	TRBV28	TRBJ1-2	CATRTRRENYGYTF
once	TRBV3-1/TRBV3-2	TRBJ1-4	CASSPRRGTANEKLFF
-	TRBV2	TRBJ2-7	CASSVISGTGYEQYF
-	TRBV21-1	TRBJ2-1	CASPNNEQFF
once	TRBV3-1/TRBV3-2	TRBJ1-1	CASSHSGQNTEAFF
-	TRBV20-1	TRBJ2-5	CSASAAGTVQETQYF
-	TRBV18	TRBJ2-7	CASSPPIEDEQYF
-	TRBV7-7	TRBJ2-1	CASSLDWSSYNEQFF
-	TRBV7-9	TRBJ2-2	CAITEGLFF
-	TRBV10-3	TRBJ2-5	CAISEPGLAGGGETQYF
-	TRBV7-2	TRBJ2-5	CASSGAPTETQYF
-	TRBV27	TRBJ2-1	CASSFLSSYNEQFF
-	TRBV15	TRBJ1-1	CATSRDMGGTEAFF
-	TRBV30	TRBJ2-1	CAWSVPRSNRGYNEQFF
-	TRBV4-3	TRBJ1-5	CASSQDYPGQGAYSNQPQHF
once	TRBV4-1	TRBJ2-3	CASSRIAGSTDTQYF
-	TRBV29-1	TRBJ2-3	CSVVLGQGGLTDTQYF
-	TRBV4-1	TRBJ1-2	CASSQVGTGKYGYTF
-	TRBV27	TRBJ1-5	CASSKGAVGNQPQHF
-	TRBV12-3/TRBV12-4	TRBJ2-7	CASSVRREQYF
medium-sized	TRBV7-9	TRBJ2-5	CASSLDPGLVHF
-	TRBV28	TRBJ2-1	CASTFGGQLTNEQFF
-	TRBV4-1	TRBJ2-1	CASSRGTSGSFYNEQFF
-	TRBV19	TRBJ1-5	CASSRTVGNQPQHF
once	TRBV3-1/TRBV3-2	TRBJ2-7	CASSQGPGTGAYEQYF
-	TRBV2	TRBJ2-1	CASKTSGGWNEQFF
-	TRBV6-2/TRBV6-3	TRBJ2-4	CASSPPVTGHLAKNIQYF
-	TRBV3-1/TRBV3-2	TRBJ1-5	CASSHTTGYQPQHF
-	TRBV9	TRBJ2-1	CASSVTPQSYNEQFF
-	TRBV28	TRBJ2-3	CASSSRGGGTDTQYF
few	TRBV30	TRBJ2-5	CAVKRRDQETQYF
-	TRBV4-3	TRBJ2-7	CASSQDPYIDIYEQYF
-	TRBV6-6	TRBJ2-2	CASSRGGTGPTGELFF